This T cell receptor (beta chain) is from a study of T cell responses to AZD1222 COVID-19 vaccine. Germline lookup yields CDR1 SGHTA and CDR2 FQGNSA. The CDR3 is 14 residues long. The V end lost 3 bases, the J end lost 5 bases, and 10 bases lay between the germline ends. Clones were sequenced by immunoSEQ multiplex PCR, and TCRdb holds only the in-frame ones, with some missing. The sample lists approximately 140,000 clones; 92% were seen once. The sample was peripheral blood, taken 28 days after the second AZD1222 dose. The V gene is TRBV7-2, the J gene TRBJ2-2; TRBD2 is a possible D gene (5 bases). The origin of this receptor is an adult who received the AZD1222 COVID-19 vaccine. The CDR3, as DNA: TGTGCCAGCAGCTTGGGCGGGTCGACCGGGGAGCTGTTTTTT. Amino acid sequence: CASSLGGSTGELFF.